The 30 T cell receptor beta chains in this list originate from one sample, sequenced in a study of cytomegalovirus exposure and HLA in healthy donors. The PCR made use of 60 Vbeta and 13 Jbeta primers. Produced via immunoSEQ multiplex PCR; TCRdb's table is partial and in-frame only. This table has 55,000 to 90,000 clones, around 76% appearing once. Material: PBMCs. The receptors originated from a man in his fifties or sixties in good health and CMV-seronegative.

This sequence joins TRBV19 and TRBJ1-4; possible D gene TRBD1, 5 bases. From germline, CDR1 is LNHDA and CDR2 SQIVND (reference sequence). There are 12 residues in the CDR3. Between the trimmed V and J ends, which lost 4 bases and 10 bases, there was a span of 10 bases. This CDR3 is CASSSPGGKLFF. CDR3 sequence (DNA): TGTGCCAGTAGTAGTCCGGGGGGAAAACTGTTTTTT.

The J gene is TRBJ2-7, the V gene TRBV7-2, with a tentative D call TRBD2 (6 bases). The CDR3 contains 14 residues. In germline, CDR1 is SGHTA, CDR2 FQGNSA. Trimming took 5 bases from V and 5 from J, leaving 16 bases between them. This chain's CDR3 is CASSPFGGLDEQYF. CDR3 bases: TGTGCCAGCAGCCCCTTCGGGGGTCTGGACGAGCAGTACTTC.

V usage is TRBV7-2 and J usage is TRBJ2-7, with 13 bases aligning to TRBD2. CDR1 and CDR2 (germline): SGHTA, FQGNSA. The CDR3 consists of 15 residues. Trimming cost V 5 bases and J 5 bases; bases outside gene matches: 6. In nucleotides, the CDR3 is TGTGCCAGCAGCCCCAGACTAGCGGGAGGTCACGAGCAGTACTTC. Translated, it gives CASSPRLAGGHEQYF.

This clone is a singleton in its sample. This chain joins TRBV11-2 and TRBJ1-1; D unresolved. Germline CDR1 SGHAT, CDR2 FQNNGV. Trimming shortened V by 5 bases and J by 6 bases, and 16 bases separated the two germline ends. This CDR3 has 14 residues. CDR3 DNA: TGTGCCAGCAGCCCTAGCATGATTGTCGCTGAAGCTTTCTTT. Protein sequence: CASSPSMIVAEAFF.

The chain couples TRBV29-1 to TRBJ2-7; perhaps TRBD1 as D (6 bases). Trimming removed 7 bases from V and 6 bases from J, with 10 bases in between. The CDR3 extends over 10 amino acids. From germline, CDR1 is SQVTM and CDR2 ANQGSEA. The CDR3 bases are TGCAGCGCCAGGGACATCGAGCAGTACTTC. Translation gives CSARDIEQYF.

The chain combines TRBV29-1 with TRBJ1-1, with D hard to call. Trimming removed 4 bases at V and 0 bases at J, with 6 bases between. The CDR3 length is 12 residues. From germline, CDR1 is SQVTM and CDR2 ANQGSEA. The CDR3 nucleotides read TGCAGCGTTGGTGGGCTGAACACTGAAGCTTTCTTT. It encodes CSVGGLNTEAFF.

The rearrangement uses TRBV5-1 and TRBJ2-2; no reliable D call. CDR3 length: 15 residues. Trimming removed 1 base from V and 0 bases from J, with 7 bases in between. Germline CDR1 SGHRS, CDR2 YFSETQ. CDR3 DNA: TGCGCCAGCAGCTTGCAGAACGCGAACACCGGGGAGCTGTTTTTT. Its translation is CASSLQNANTGELFF.

This chain uses TRBV25-1 with TRBJ1-6, with D perhaps matching TRBD1 (5 bases). Trimming removed 3 bases at V and 12 bases at J, with 9 bases between. Germline V gene lookup returns CDR1 MGHDK and CDR2 SYGVNS. This CDR3 is built from 12 residues. The CDR3 here is CASSEGLGPLHF. CDR3 nucleotide sequence: TGTGCCAGCAGTGAGGGGCTGGGACCCCTCCACTTT.

The table lists this clone with a few counts. J is TRBJ1-5 and V is TRBV5-1; no definite D call. This CDR3 comprises 15 residues. CDR1 SGHRS and CDR2 YFSETQ come from the germline V gene. The germline V and J ends were trimmed by 1 base and 1 base, with 9 bases remaining between them. This CDR3 reads CASSLSPESNQPQHF. In DNA form, the CDR3 reads TGCGCCAGCAGCTTGTCCCCCGAGAGCAATCAGCCCCAGCATTTT.

The chain links TRBV28 to TRBJ1-5, with TRBD1 as a possible D gene (6 bases). V was pared by 9 bases and J by 2 bases, with 14 bases between. This CDR3 is 14 amino acids long. The germline CDR1 and CDR2 sequences are MDHEN and SYDVKM. The CDR3 loop is CASKGGLGNQPQHF. As DNA, the CDR3 is TGTGCCAGTAAGGGGGGGCTGGGCAATCAGCCCCAGCATTTT.

Remarks on this clone: Other DNA variants within this sample encode the same CDR3. The chain is built from TRBV7-2 and TRBJ2-5; the D gene is possibly TRBD2 (5 bases). The CDR3 length is 11 residues. V lost 5 bases, J lost 5 bases, and 6 bases lay in between. Germline CDR1 SGHTA, CDR2 FQGNSA. CDR3 sequence: CASSPGETQYF. For the CDR3, the DNA is TGTGCCAGCAGCCCGGGGGAGACCCAGTACTTC.

The chain joins TRBV29-1 to TRBJ2-7, with a weak D call TRBD1 (5 bases). The V and J ends lost 4 bases and 3 bases respectively, with 10 bases between them. The CDR3 length is 12 residues. Germline lookup yields CDR1 SQVTM and CDR2 ANQGSEA. The chain's CDR3 is CSVGTSFYEQYF. The CDR3 nucleotides are TGCAGCGTTGGGACAAGTTTCTACGAGCAGTACTTC.

The chain has TRBV9 and TRBJ1-5; TRBD1 matches 7 bases. Germline CDR1 and CDR2: SGDLS and YYNGEE. Trimming at V came to 4 bases and at J to 2 bases, leaving 3 bases not matched to a gene. CDR3 length: 14 residues. CDR3 nucleotide sequence: TGTGCCAGCAGCTCACAGGGGCGCAATCAGCCCCAGCATTTT. The encoded protein is CASSSQGRNQPQHF. Complete variable domain (other parts from reference TRBV9 and TRBJ1-5): DSGVTQTPKHLITATGQRVTLRCSPRSGDLSVYWYQQSLDQGLQFLIQYYNGEERAKGNILERFSAQQFPDLHSELNLSSLELGDSALYFCASSSQGRNQPQHFGDGTRLSIL.

CDR3 residues: CASSQVDLGFSSYNEQFF. CDR3 bases: TGCGCCAGCAGCCAAGTTGACCTCGGGTTTAGCTCCTACAATGAGCAGTTCTTC. The chain employs TRBV4-1 and TRBJ2-1; D unclear. The CDR3 runs 18 residues. Germline V CDR1 and CDR2: MGHRA, YSYEKL. Deletions cut 1 base from V and 0 bases from J, with 16 bases between.

The chain employs TRBV19 and TRBJ1-1; 9 bases match TRBD1. This CDR3 spans 14 amino acids. Germline CDR1 and CDR2: LNHDA and SQIVND (reference sequence). V trimming: 5 bases; J trimming: 5 bases; junction bases outside the gene matches: 6. Here the CDR3 reads CASSWGQGFTEAFF. Written as DNA, the CDR3 is TGTGCCAGTAGTTGGGGACAGGGTTTTACTGAAGCTTTCTTT.

The sample holds a few counts of this clone. V usage is TRBV5-6 and J usage is TRBJ1-1; no clear D. The CDR3 totals 11 residues. The V gene lost 2 bases and the J gene lost 6 bases, with 5 bases spanning the gap. CDR1 is SGHDT, CDR2 YYEEEE, per germline. The CDR3 nucleotides are TGTGCCAGCAGCTTCTCAGCTGAAGCTTTCTTT. The encoded protein is CASSFSAEAFF.

The chain's CDR3 is CASSAGVTRSPLHF. The CDR3 DNA follows: TGTGCCAGCAGCGCCGGGGTAACCAGATCACCCCTCCACTTT. V and J are TRBV27 and TRBJ1-6; no reliable D call. V was shortened by 6 bases and J by 10 bases, with 16 bases between the two germline ends. This CDR3 contains 14 residues. Germline-derived CDR1 and CDR2 are MNHEY and SMNVEV (reference sequence).

This sequence joins TRBV14 and TRBJ1-1; D unclear. Trimming left V 3 bases short and J 1 base short, with 9 bases between. This CDR3 is 14 amino acids long. CDR1 SGHDN and CDR2 FVKESK come from the germline V gene. DNA for the CDR3: TGTGCCAGCAGCCAGATAACACCGAACACTGAAGCTTTCTTT. Translation: CASSQITPNTEAFF. Full variable domain (rest looked up from reference TRBV14 and TRBJ1-1): EAGVTQFPSHSVIEKGQTVTLRCDPISGHDNLYWYRRVMGKEIKFLLHFVKESKQDESGMPNNRFLAERTGGTYSTLKVQPAELEDSGVYFCASSQITPNTEAFFGQGTRLTVV.

In its sample, this clone was seen once. The chain is built from TRBV5-6 and TRBJ2-4; possibly TRBD2 for D (5 bases). The CDR3 runs 17 residues. The V gene lost 0 bases and the J gene lost 6 bases, with 19 bases spanning the gap. CDR1 is SGHDT, CDR2 YYEEEE, per germline. CDR3: CASSLVGAGRRLNIQYF. For the CDR3, the DNA is TGTGCCAGCAGCTTGGTGGGTGCGGGCAGACGCTTAAACATTCAGTACTTC.

This chain links TRBV6-5 with TRBJ1-5; TRBD1 agrees at 8 bases. From germline, CDR1 is MNHEY and CDR2 SVGAGI. V shed 6 bases, J shed 2 bases, and the junction held 3 bases outside the gene matches. The CDR3 loop spans 14 amino acids. CDR3 sequence: CASSPRGRNQPQHF. The CDR3 DNA reads as TGTGCCAGCAGCCCCAGGGGGCGCAATCAGCCCCAGCATTTT.

J is TRBJ2-3 and V is TRBV7-3, with D possibly being TRBD2 (7 bases). The length of the CDR3 is 15 residues. The germline gives CDR1 SGHTA, CDR2 FQGTGA. V dropped 5 bases and J dropped 4 bases, with 16 bases sitting between them. This CDR3 is CASSTWGGPSDTQYF. The CDR3 DNA reads as TGTGCCAGCAGCACTTGGGGGGGGCCGTCAGATACGCAGTATTTT.

V usage is TRBV5-4 and J usage is TRBJ1-2; D call uncertain. The ends were cut back, 5 bases at V and 0 bases at J, with 8 bases in the middle. The V gene's germline CDR1 is SGHNT and CDR2 YYREEE (reference sequence). The length of the CDR3 is 13 residues. CDR3 protein: CASRPGSNYGYTF. In nucleotides, the CDR3 is TGTGCCAGCAGACCGGGGTCTAACTATGGCTACACCTTC.

The chain recombines TRBV7-2 with TRBJ1-1, with D possibly matching TRBD1 (6 bases). Trimming took 6 bases from V and 4 from J, leaving 12 bases between them. This CDR3 region has 13 residues. CDR1 is SGHTA and CDR2 is FQGNSA in the germline V gene. Written as DNA, the CDR3 is TGTGCCAGCAGGTTTGGACAGACCACTGAAGCTTTCTTT. Translated, it gives CASRFGQTTEAFF.

The chain joins TRBV28 to TRBJ2-3; no definite D call. Germline CDR1 reads MDHEN; CDR2 reads SYDVKM. The CDR3 is made up of 12 amino acids. V was pared by 5 bases and J by 2 bases, with 5 bases between. CDR3 sequence (DNA): TGTGCCAGCAGTCTAAACACAGATACGCAGTATTTT. This sequence encodes CASSLNTDTQYF.

On this clone: Additional DNA sequences in this sample encode the identical CDR3. The chain employs TRBV5-1 and TRBJ1-1, with 8 bases fitting TRBD1. Germline values: CDR1 SGHRS, CDR2 YFSETQ. V shed 0 bases and J 0 bases; nucleotides not matched to a gene: 10. CDR3 length: 18 amino acids. This CDR3 reads CASSLADRGHLMNTEAFF. For the CDR3, the DNA is TGCGCCAGCAGCTTGGCCGACAGGGGCCATCTTATGAACACTGAAGCTTTCTTT.

Only one count was recorded for this clone. The V and J genes are TRBV4-1 and TRBJ2-1, with 14 positions matching TRBD2. The ends lost 1 base at V and 0 bases at J; junction bases unmatched: 5. Germline lookup yields CDR1 MGHRA and CDR2 YSYEKL. This CDR3 spans 19 amino acids. The CDR3, as DNA: TGCGCCAGCAGCCAAGGACTAGCGGGGGGGCAAAGCTCCTACAATGAGCAGTTCTTC. Its protein product is CASSQGLAGGQSSYNEQFF.

This chain's CDR3 is CASSGPGQGYSPLHF. The CDR3 DNA reads as TGTGCCAGCAGCGGGCCGGGACAGGGGTATTCACCCCTCCACTTT. This chain joins TRBV9 and TRBJ1-6, with 10 nucleotides matching TRBD1. The trim removed 3 bases at V and 8 bases at J, leaving 5 bases unmatched. CDR1 and CDR2 from the germline V gene are SGDLS and YYNGEE. The CDR3 sequence is 15 residues long.

This chain joins TRBV27 and TRBJ2-7; D gene uncertain. This CDR3 has 13 residues. The V gene's germline CDR1 is MNHEY and CDR2 SMNVEV (reference sequence). The V end lost 3 bases, the J end lost 0 bases, and 6 bases lay between the germline ends. CDR3 sequence: CASSLQVSYEQYF. CDR3 nucleotides: TGTGCCAGCAGTTTGCAGGTCTCCTACGAGCAGTACTTC.

The V call is TRBV11-3, the J call TRBJ2-3; D gene uncertain. The CDR3 length is 13 residues. V dropped 3 bases and J dropped 5 bases, with 9 bases sitting between them. Germline CDR1 reads SGHNT; CDR2 reads YENEEA. This CDR3 reads CASSFNREDTQYF. CDR3 nucleotide sequence: TGTGCCAGCAGCTTTAATCGAGAAGATACGCAGTATTTT.

This chain uses TRBV7-2 with TRBJ2-5; TRBD2 aligns across 8 bases. Germline trimming cut 4 bases from V and 3 bases from J; bases unmatched to any gene: 4. This CDR3 is built from 14 residues. The germline V gene encodes CDR1 SGHTA and CDR2 FQGNSA. As DNA, the CDR3 is TGTGCCAGCAGCTCGAGCGGGGGAAAAGAGACCCAGTACTTC. As protein: CASSSSGGKETQYF.